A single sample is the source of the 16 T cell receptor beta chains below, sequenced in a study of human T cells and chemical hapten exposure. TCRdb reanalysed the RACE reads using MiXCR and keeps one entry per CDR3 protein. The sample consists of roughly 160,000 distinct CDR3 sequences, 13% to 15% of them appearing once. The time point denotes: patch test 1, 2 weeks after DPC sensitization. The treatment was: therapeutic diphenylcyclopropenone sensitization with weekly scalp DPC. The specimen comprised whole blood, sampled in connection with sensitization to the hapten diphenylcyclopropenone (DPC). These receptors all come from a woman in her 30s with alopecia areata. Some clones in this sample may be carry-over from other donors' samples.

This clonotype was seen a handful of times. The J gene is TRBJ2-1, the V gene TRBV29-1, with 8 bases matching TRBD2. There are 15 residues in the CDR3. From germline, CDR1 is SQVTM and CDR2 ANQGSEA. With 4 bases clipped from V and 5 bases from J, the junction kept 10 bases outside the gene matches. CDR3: CSVATTGTRDNEQFF. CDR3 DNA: TGCAGCGTTGCAACAACCGGGACTAGAGACAATGAGCAGTTCTTC.

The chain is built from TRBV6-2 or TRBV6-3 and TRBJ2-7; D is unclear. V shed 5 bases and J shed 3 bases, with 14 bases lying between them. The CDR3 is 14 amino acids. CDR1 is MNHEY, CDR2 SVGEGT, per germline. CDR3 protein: CASSPGWSVYEQYF. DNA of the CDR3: TGTGCCAGCAGTCCCGGTTGGAGTGTCTACGAGCAGTACTTC.

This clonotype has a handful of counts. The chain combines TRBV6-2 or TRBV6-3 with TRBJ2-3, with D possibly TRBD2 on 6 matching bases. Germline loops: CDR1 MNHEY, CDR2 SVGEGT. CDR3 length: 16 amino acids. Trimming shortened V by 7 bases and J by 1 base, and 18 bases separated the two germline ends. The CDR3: CASTPRARGGTDTQYF. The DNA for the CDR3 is TGTGCCAGCACCCCCCGGGCCCGCGGGGGCACAGATACGCAGTATTTT.

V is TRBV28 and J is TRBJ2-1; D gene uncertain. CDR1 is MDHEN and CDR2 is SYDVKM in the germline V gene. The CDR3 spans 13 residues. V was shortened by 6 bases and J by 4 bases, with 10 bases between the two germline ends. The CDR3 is CASRRQTYNEQFF. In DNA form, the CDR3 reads TGTGCCAGCAGGAGGCAGACTTACAATGAGCAGTTCTTC.

CDR3 sequence reads: CASSYTAKLTDTQYF. The CDR3 nucleotides read TGTGCCAGCAGTTACACAGCTAAACTCACAGATACGCAGTATTTT. This sequence joins TRBV6-5 and TRBJ2-3; D is unresolved. Trimming left V 2 bases short and J 2 bases short, with 11 bases between. CDR1 and CDR2 (germline): MNHEY, SVGAGI. CDR3 size: 15 residues.

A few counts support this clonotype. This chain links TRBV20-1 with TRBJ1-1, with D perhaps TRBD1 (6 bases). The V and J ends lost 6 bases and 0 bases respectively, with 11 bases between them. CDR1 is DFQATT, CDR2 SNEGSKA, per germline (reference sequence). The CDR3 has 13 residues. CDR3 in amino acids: CSAADSLNTEAFF. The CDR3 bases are TGCAGTGCGGCGGACAGCTTGAACACTGAAGCTTTCTTT.

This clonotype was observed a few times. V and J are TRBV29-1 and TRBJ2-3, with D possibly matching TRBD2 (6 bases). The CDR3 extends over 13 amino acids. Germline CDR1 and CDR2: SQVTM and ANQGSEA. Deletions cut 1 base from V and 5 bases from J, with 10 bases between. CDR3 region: CSVEGGVRDTQYF. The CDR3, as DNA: TGCAGCGTTGAAGGGGGGGTCAGAGATACGCAGTATTTT.

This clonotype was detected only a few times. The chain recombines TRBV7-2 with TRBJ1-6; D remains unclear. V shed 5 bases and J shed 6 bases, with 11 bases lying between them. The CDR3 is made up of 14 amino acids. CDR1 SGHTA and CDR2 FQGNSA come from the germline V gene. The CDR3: CASSLTGSNSPLHF. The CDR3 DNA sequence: TGTGCCAGCAGCCTGACGGGGTCTAATTCACCCCTCCACTTT.

The CDR3 here is CSAETTGNSPLHF. In nucleotides, the CDR3 is TGCAGTGCGGAGACCACAGGGAATTCACCCCTCCACTTT. V usage is TRBV20-1 and J usage is TRBJ1-6; possible D gene TRBD1, 6 bases. In germline, CDR1 is DFQATT, CDR2 SNEGSKA (reference sequence). The CDR3 totals 13 residues. Trimming took 6 bases from V and 7 from J, leaving 13 bases between them.

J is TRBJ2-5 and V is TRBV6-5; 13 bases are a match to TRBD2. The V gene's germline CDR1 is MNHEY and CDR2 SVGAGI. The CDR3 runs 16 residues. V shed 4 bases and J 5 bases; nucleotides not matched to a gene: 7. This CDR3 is CASSSETSGRLETQYF. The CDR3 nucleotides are TGTGCCAGCAGTTCCGAGACTAGCGGGAGGTTGGAGACCCAGTACTTC.

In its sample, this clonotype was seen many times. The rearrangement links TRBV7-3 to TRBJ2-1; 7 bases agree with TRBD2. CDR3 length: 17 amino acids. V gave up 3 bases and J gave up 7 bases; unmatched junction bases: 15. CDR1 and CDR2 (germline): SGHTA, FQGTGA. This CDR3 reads CASSLGGARDYRNEQFF. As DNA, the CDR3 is TGTGCCAGCAGCTTGGGTGGTGCGCGGGACTACAGGAATGAGCAGTTCTTC.

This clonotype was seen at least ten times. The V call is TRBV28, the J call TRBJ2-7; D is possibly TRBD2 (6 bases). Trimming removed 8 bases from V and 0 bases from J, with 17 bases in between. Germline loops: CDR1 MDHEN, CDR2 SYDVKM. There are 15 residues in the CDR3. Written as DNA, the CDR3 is TGTGCCAGCTGCACGTCCGGGACTGGCTCCTACGAGCAGTACTTC. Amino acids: CASCTSGTGSYEQYF.

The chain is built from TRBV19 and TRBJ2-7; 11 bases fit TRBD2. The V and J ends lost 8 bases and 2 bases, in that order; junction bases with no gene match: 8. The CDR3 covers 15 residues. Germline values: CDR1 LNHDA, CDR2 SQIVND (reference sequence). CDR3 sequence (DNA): TGTGCCAGTGCGAAGACTAGCGGGGAGACCTACGAGCAGTACTTC. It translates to CASAKTSGETYEQYF.

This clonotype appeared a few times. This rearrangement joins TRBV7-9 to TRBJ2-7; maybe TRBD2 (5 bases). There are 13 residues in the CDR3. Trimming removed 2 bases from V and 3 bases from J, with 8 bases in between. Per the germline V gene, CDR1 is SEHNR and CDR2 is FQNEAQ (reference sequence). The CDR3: CASSLYGDYEQYF. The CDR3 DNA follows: TGTGCCAGCAGCTTATACGGGGACTACGAGCAGTACTTC.

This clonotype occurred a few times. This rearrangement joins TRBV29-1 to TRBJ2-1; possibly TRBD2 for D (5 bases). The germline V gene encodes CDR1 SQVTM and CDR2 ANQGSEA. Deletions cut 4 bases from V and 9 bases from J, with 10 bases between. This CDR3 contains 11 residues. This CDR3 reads CSVGSAGEQFF. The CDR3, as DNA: TGCAGCGTTGGGTCGGCGGGTGAGCAGTTCTTC.

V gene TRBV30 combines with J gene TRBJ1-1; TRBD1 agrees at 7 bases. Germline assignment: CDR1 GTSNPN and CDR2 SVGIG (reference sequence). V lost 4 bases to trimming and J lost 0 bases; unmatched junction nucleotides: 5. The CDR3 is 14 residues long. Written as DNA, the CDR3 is TGTGCCTGGAACCCCGGACAGGTGAACACTGAAGCTTTCTTT. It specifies CAWNPGQVNTEAFF.